This TCR beta chain came from a study of blood T cells in healthy people across ages. Regarding the study as a whole: Donors of long life had a larger count of naive CD4+ cells and greater diversity than aged donors.

Trimming took off 3 bases at V and 0 bases at J, with 10 bases between the two ends. The CDR3 covers 15 residues. CDR1 is SGDLS and CDR2 is YYNGEE in the germline V gene. A second roughly 6 to 11 cycle PCR used barcoded and J-beta primers. TCRdb re-derived calls from the 5' RACE reads in MiXCR, one entry per CDR3 protein. This table has about 1.5 million distinct CDR3 sequences, about 42% appearing once. Isolation yielded PBMCs, at least 7 million per sample, in every case. Extraction of total RNA produced a minimum of 5 micrograms from each sample. Worth noting for this clonotype: Its antigen remains unidentified.

Sequencing was performed on blood. The chain couples TRBV9 to TRBJ2-1; D unclear. This TCR came from a woman between 18 and 30 years old in good health. The CDR3 spells CASSAPSSSYNEQFF. CDR3 sequence (DNA): TGTGCCAGCAGCGCACCATCGAGCTCCTACAATGAGCAGTTCTTC.